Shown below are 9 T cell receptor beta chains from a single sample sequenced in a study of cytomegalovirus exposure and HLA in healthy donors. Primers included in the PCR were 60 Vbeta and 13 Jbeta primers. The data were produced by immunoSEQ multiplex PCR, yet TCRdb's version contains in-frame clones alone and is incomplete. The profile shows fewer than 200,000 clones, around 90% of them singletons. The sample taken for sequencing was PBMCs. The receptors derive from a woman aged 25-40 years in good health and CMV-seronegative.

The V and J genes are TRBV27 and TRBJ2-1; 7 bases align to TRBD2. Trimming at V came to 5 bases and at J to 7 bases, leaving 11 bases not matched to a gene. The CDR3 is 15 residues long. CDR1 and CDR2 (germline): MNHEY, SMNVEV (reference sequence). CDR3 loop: CASSTQRDEENEQFF. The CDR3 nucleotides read TGTGCCAGCAGTACCCAGCGGGACGAAGAAAATGAGCAGTTCTTC.

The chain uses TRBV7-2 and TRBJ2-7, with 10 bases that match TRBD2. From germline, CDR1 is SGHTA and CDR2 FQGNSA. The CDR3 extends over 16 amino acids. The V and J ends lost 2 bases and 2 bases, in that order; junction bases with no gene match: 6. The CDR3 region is CASSLSAGGLPYEQYF. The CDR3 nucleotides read TGTGCCAGCAGCTTATCAGCGGGGGGGCTCCCCTACGAGCAGTACTTC.

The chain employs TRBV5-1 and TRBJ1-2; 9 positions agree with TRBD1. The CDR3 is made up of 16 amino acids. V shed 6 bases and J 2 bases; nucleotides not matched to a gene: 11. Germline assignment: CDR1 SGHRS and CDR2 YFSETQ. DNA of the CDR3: TGCGCCAGCACTCCGGGACAGGGAGTCTTGAACTATGGCTACACCTTC. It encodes CASTPGQGVLNYGYTF. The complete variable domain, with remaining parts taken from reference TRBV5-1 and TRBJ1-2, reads KAGVTQTPRYLIKTRGQQVTLSCSPISGHRSVSWYQQTPGQGLQFLFEYFSETQRNKGNFPGRFSGRQFSNSRSEMNVSTLELGDSALYLCASTPGQGVLNYGYTFGSGTRLTVV.

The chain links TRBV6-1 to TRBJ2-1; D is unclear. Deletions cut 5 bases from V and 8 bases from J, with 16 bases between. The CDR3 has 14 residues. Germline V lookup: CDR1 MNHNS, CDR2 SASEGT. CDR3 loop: CASSPGPFGHEQFF. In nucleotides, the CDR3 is TGTGCCAGCAGTCCAGGCCCCTTTGGGCATGAGCAGTTCTTC.

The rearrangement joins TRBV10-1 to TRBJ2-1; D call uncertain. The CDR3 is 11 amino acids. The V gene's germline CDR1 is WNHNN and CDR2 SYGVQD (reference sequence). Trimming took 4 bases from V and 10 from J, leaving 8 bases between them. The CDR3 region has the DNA TGCGCCAGCAGTGTAGATAGCGAGCAGTTCTTC. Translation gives CASSVDSEQFF.

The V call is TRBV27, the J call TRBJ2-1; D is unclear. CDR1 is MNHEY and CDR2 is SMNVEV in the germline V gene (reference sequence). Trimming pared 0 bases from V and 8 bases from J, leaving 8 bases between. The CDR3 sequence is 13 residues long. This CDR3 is CASSLSGWDEQFF. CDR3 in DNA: TGTGCCAGCAGTTTATCGGGCTGGGATGAGCAGTTCTTC.

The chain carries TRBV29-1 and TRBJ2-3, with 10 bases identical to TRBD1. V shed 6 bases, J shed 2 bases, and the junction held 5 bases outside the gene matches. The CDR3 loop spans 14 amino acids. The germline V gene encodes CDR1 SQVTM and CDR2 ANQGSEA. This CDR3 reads CSVTGTGATDTQYF. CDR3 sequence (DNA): TGCAGCGTGACCGGGACAGGGGCCACAGATACGCAGTATTTT.

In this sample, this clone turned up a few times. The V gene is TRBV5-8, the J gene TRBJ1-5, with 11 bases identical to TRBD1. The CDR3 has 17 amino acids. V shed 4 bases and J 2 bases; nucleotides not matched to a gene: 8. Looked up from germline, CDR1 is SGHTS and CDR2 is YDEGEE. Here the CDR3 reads CASSHGQGAWGNQPQHF. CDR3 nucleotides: TGTGCCAGCAGCCATGGACAGGGGGCATGGGGCAATCAGCCCCAGCATTTT.

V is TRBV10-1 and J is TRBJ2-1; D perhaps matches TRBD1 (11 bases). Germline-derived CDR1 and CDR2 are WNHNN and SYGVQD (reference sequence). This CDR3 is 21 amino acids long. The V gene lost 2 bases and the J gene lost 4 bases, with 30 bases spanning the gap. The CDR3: CASSEQGTGGLSGGTYNEQFF. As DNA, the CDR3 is TGCGCCAGCAGTGAGCAAGGGACAGGGGGTCTTAGCGGGGGGACTTACAATGAGCAGTTCTTC.